This section outlines one TCR beta chain sequence together with its context. The PCR employed 60 Vbeta primers together with 13 Jbeta primers. The assay was immunoSEQ multiplex PCR, and TCRdb's table has in-frame clones only and misses some. The table has approximately 190,000 clones, 80% to 85% seen once. These data belong to a study of cytomegalovirus exposure and HLA in healthy donors. This receptor was identified in a man aged 40-50 years in good health and CMV-seropositive. The source material was PBMCs.

The DNA of the CDR3 is TGTGCCAGCAGTTACAGGGCTTCCTACGAGCAGTACTTC. This sequence encodes CASSYRASYEQYF. The V and J genes are TRBV2 and TRBJ2-7; D might be TRBD1 (6 bases). The CDR3 loop spans 13 amino acids. Germline values: CDR1 SNHLY, CDR2 FYNNEI. The V gene lost 5 bases and the J gene lost 1 base, with 9 bases spanning the gap. Based on the CDR3 plus reference TRBV2 and TRBJ2-7, the full variable domain is EPEVTQTPSHQVTQMGQEVILRCVPISNHLYFYWYRQILGQKVEFLVSFYNNEISEKSEIFDDQFSVERPDGSNFTLKIRSTKLEDSAMYFCASSYRASYEQYFGPGTRLTVT.